The next 32 T cell receptor beta chains were all read from a single sample in a study of CD8+ T cells in alopecia areata (dated by TCRdb to 2016 to 2019). Preparation of the library involved the immunoSEQ multiplex PCR assay. To provide template for TCR sequencing, every sample had RNA extracted and reverse transcribed into cDNA. As stored in TCRdb, this immuneACCESS dataset retains in-frame rearrangements with V and J assigned. A fraction of the clones does not appear; measured against another copy, unresolved V genes explain less than half of the discrepancy, and the remainder lacks a known reason. This sample holds 100,000 to 150,000 clones; around 49% were observed only once. The biggest ten clones account for around 20% of the sample. Taken with the paper, the label for time point translates to: baseline before oral tofacitinib. Specimen: CD8+ T cells sorted from blood, collected at week 0. The receptors come from a human donor with alopecia areata.

The rearrangement joins TRBV5-6 to TRBJ1-1; D is unresolved. The CDR3 is made up of 14 amino acids. Trimming took off 0 bases at V and 2 bases at J, with 8 bases between the two ends. Germline lookup yields CDR1 SGHDT and CDR2 YYEEEE. The CDR3, as DNA: TGTGCCAGCAGCTTGGAGTGGGCCAACACTGAAGCTTTCTTT. Translated: CASSLEWANTEAFF.

This clone was detected a few times. The chain joins TRBV30 to TRBJ1-2; D is ambiguous. The germline CDR1 and CDR2 sequences are GTSNPN and SVGIG (reference sequence). The CDR3 runs 12 residues. V was shortened by 1 base and J by 4 bases, with 7 bases between the two germline ends. As DNA, the CDR3 is TGTGCCTGGAGTGAAGAAGGCTATGGCTACACCTTC. Translated: CAWSEEGYGYTF.

V gene TRBV7-8 combines with J gene TRBJ1-5, with D unresolved. The V end was cut by 1 base, the J end by 2 bases, with 0 bases between. CDR1 is SGHVS and CDR2 is FQNEAQ in the germline V gene. The CDR3 extends over 12 amino acids. For the CDR3, the DNA is TGTGCCAGCAGCTTAGGCAATCAGCCCCAGCATTTT. This translates into CASSLGNQPQHF.

This rearrangement joins TRBV7-8 to TRBJ2-1; a weak D match, TRBD2 (6 bases). The CDR3 has 16 residues. Trimming removed 5 bases at V and 2 bases at J, with 16 bases between. Per the germline V gene, CDR1 is SGHVS and CDR2 is FQNEAQ. Here the CDR3 DNA reads TGTGCCAGCAGCCTCCTTAATAGCGGCACCTACAATGAGCAGTTCTTC. It translates to CASSLLNSGTYNEQFF.

This chain connects TRBV5-6 to TRBJ2-7; D call uncertain. Germline CDR1 reads SGHDT; CDR2 reads YYEEEE. The CDR3 totals 11 residues. V was clipped by 3 bases and J by 2 bases, with 3 bases between them. The CDR3, as DNA: TGTGCCAGCAGCTCCGCCTACGAGCAGTACTTC. This translates into CASSSAYEQYF.

The chain has TRBV4-2 and TRBJ2-7, with D possibly matching TRBD1 (6 bases). V lost 1 base and J lost 2, with 15 bases in between. The CDR3 covers 16 residues. In germline, CDR1 is LGHNA, CDR2 YNFKEQ. This CDR3 reads CASSQGVAGVTYEQYF. In DNA form, the CDR3 reads TGTGCCAGCAGCCAAGGAGTTGCAGGGGTAACCTACGAGCAGTACTTC.

The chain joins TRBV27 to TRBJ2-3, with 8 bases aligning to TRBD2. With V trimmed by 5 bases and J by 5 bases, 6 bases remained unmatched. The CDR3 is 14 residues long. Germline V gene lookup returns CDR1 MNHEY and CDR2 SMNVEV (reference sequence). The CDR3 nucleotides read TGTGCCAGCAGTCCCCGGGAGGGCGGAGATACGCAGTATTTT. Amino acid sequence: CASSPREGGDTQYF.

CDR3 in DNA: TGTGCCAGCAGCTTGATGGGTGGCAATCAGCCCCAGCATTTT. This gives the protein CASSLMGGNQPQHF. J is TRBJ1-5 and V is TRBV5-6; D gene unclear. V was pared by 1 base and J by 2 bases, with 7 bases between. There are 14 residues in the CDR3. Germline CDR1 SGHDT, CDR2 YYEEEE.

This clone turned up a few times. The chain uses TRBV4-1 and TRBJ2-6; D is ambiguous. The germline gives CDR1 MGHRA, CDR2 YSYEKL. This CDR3 spans 15 amino acids. V was pared by 1 base and J by 4 bases, with 8 bases between. CDR3 loop: CASSQVGTGANVLTF. The CDR3 nucleotides are TGCGCCAGCAGCCAAGTTGGTACGGGGGCCAACGTCCTGACTTTC.

The chain carries TRBV10-3 and TRBJ2-5, with no clear D. The length of the CDR3 is 13 residues. Germline loops: CDR1 ENHRY, CDR2 SYGVKD. V was pared by 3 bases and J by 5 bases, with 10 bases between. Here the CDR3 DNA reads TGTGCCATCAGTGAATATTCCTCGGAGACCCAGTACTTC. Residues: CAISEYSSETQYF.

This chain links TRBV30 with TRBJ2-7; D unresolved. CDR1 is GTSNPN, CDR2 SVGIG, per germline (reference sequence). The V gene lost 0 bases and the J gene lost 4 bases, with 13 bases spanning the gap. This CDR3 has 14 residues. In DNA form, the CDR3 reads TGTGCCTGGAGTGTCGTACTGGGCCGATACGAGCAGTACTTC. Its translation: CAWSVVLGRYEQYF.

V is TRBV29-1 and J is TRBJ2-1; tentatively, D is TRBD1 or TRBD2 (5 bases each). Germline values: CDR1 SQVTM, CDR2 ANQGSEA. V lost 5 bases to trimming and J lost 9 bases, with 14 bases between them. The CDR3 has 12 amino acids. CDR3 DNA: TGCAGCGTTCTCTCAGGGAGCGGTGAGCAGTTCTTC. It encodes CSVLSGSGEQFF.

The J gene is TRBJ1-3, the V gene TRBV30; D may be TRBD1 (5 bases). The CDR3 runs 14 residues. The V end was cut by 0 bases, the J end by 7 bases, with 13 bases between. Germline V gene data show CDR1 as GTSNPN and CDR2 as SVGIG (reference sequence). This CDR3 is CAWSVLRGTNTIYF. The CDR3 region has the DNA TGTGCCTGGAGTGTACTGCGAGGGACGAACACCATATATTTT.

The V call is TRBV27, the J call TRBJ2-7; D ambiguous. V was trimmed by 5 bases and J by 6 bases, leaving 11 bases between them. Per germline, CDR1 MNHEY and CDR2 SMNVEV (reference sequence). The CDR3 runs to 12 residues. The CDR3 region is CASSPSLGEQYF. The CDR3 DNA is TGTGCCAGCAGTCCCTCTCTAGGCGAGCAGTACTTC.

The V gene is TRBV6-5, the J gene TRBJ2-7; D unresolved. The CDR3 loop spans 13 amino acids. Germline CDR1 MNHEY, CDR2 SVGAGI. V was trimmed by 2 bases and J by 5 bases, leaving 10 bases between them. The CDR3 nucleotides read TGTGCCAGCAGTTACGGCGAGATTGACGAGCAGTACTTC. It specifies CASSYGEIDEQYF.

The chain joins TRBV19 to TRBJ1-5; no clear D. Trimming removed 5 bases from V and 5 bases from J, with 16 bases in between. The CDR3 runs 15 residues. CDR1 is LNHDA, CDR2 SQIVND, per germline (reference sequence). The CDR3 region has the DNA TGTGCCAGTAGTCTTACGGACGGGTACTATCAGCCCCAGCATTTT. As protein: CASSLTDGYYQPQHF.

In this sample, this clone turned up a few times. The chain is built from TRBV2 and TRBJ2-2; D is possibly TRBD1 (6 bases). CDR3 length equals 16 residues. Germline loops: CDR1 SNHLY, CDR2 FYNNEI. Trimming took 1 base from V and 4 from J, leaving 13 bases between them. Here the CDR3 DNA reads TGTGCCAGCAGTGAAGTGGACAGAGGGCTCACCGGGGAGCTGTTTTTT. This sequence encodes CASSEVDRGLTGELFF.

Only one count was recorded for this clone. The chain is built from TRBV15 and TRBJ1-1; D not resolved. Trimming took 3 bases from V and 1 from J, leaving 6 bases between them. Germline assignment: CDR1 LNHNV and CDR2 YYDKDF (reference sequence). CDR3 length: 13 residues. CDR3 sequence (DNA): TGTGCCACCAGCAGCGCAGAGAACACTGAAGCTTTCTTT. It yields the protein CATSSAENTEAFF.

This clone was observed a handful of times. V usage is TRBV7-8 and J usage is TRBJ2-1; the D is unclear. The CDR3 consists of 14 residues. Trimming took off 2 bases at V and 6 bases at J, with 11 bases between the two ends. Germline V gene data show CDR1 as SGHVS and CDR2 as FQNEAQ. The CDR3 protein is CASSLSAGVNEQFF. The CDR3 DNA reads as TGTGCCAGCAGCTTAAGCGCCGGTGTCAATGAGCAGTTCTTC.

The chain recombines TRBV7-9 with TRBJ2-7; a possible D gene is TRBD1 (5 bases). This CDR3 comprises 13 residues. Germline V gene lookup returns CDR1 SEHNR and CDR2 FQNEAQ (reference sequence). Trimming cost V 7 bases and J 1 base, with 11 bases left between them. Here the CDR3 DNA reads TGTGCCAGCACCCGCGACAGTTCCTACGAGCAGTACTTC. It yields the protein CASTRDSSYEQYF.

This clone was seen only a few times. The chain is built from TRBV15 and TRBJ1-5; no definite D call. The V end was cut by 8 bases, the J end by 5 bases, with 13 bases between. CDR1 is LNHNV, CDR2 YYDKDF, per germline (reference sequence). The length of the CDR3 is 13 residues. The CDR3 bases are TGTGCCACCTCAGACCCGGAGGATCAGCCCCAGCATTTT. Translation: CATSDPEDQPQHF.

In its sample, this clone was seen once. V is TRBV13 and J is TRBJ2-7; 8 bases are a match to TRBD2. J lost 4 bases, V lost 0 bases, and 5 bases had no gene match. CDR1 and CDR2 (germline): PRHDT, FYEKMQ (reference sequence). The CDR3 has 15 residues. The CDR3 DNA follows: TGTGCCAGCAGCTTAGGCCGCGGGGGGTGGTACGAGCAGTACTTC. This encodes CASSLGRGGWYEQYF.

This clone was picked up a small number of times. This chain joins TRBV5-1 and TRBJ1-1; D unclear. This CDR3 contains 14 residues. V lost 0 bases, J lost 0 bases, and 6 bases lay in between. CDR1 is SGHRS, CDR2 YFSETQ, per germline. The chain's CDR3 is CASSLASMNTEAFF. The CDR3 nucleotides read TGCGCCAGCAGCTTGGCCTCGATGAACACTGAAGCTTTCTTT.

This clone appeared a few times. The V and J genes are TRBV7-9 and TRBJ2-6; D is perhaps TRBD1 (5 bases). The CDR3 sequence is 14 residues long. With 6 bases removed from V and 0 bases from J, the gap between germline ends came to 6 bases. Germline lookup yields CDR1 SEHNR and CDR2 FQNEAQ (reference sequence). The CDR3 DNA reads as TGTGCCAGCAGGGACATCTCTGGGGCCAACGTCCTGACTTTC. Translation gives CASRDISGANVLTF.

This clone was counted a few times. Written as DNA, the CDR3 is TGTGCCAGCAGTCCCTCCCCTCGACAAATTGGGGAAAAACTGTTTTTT. Protein product: CASSPSPRQIGEKLFF. The chain recombines TRBV27 with TRBJ1-4; D remains ambiguous. This CDR3 has 16 residues. The V end was cut by 5 bases, the J end by 8 bases, with 21 bases between. Germline loops: CDR1 MNHEY, CDR2 SMNVEV (reference sequence).

This chain links TRBV2 with TRBJ2-7; D gene ambiguous. Germline-derived CDR1 and CDR2 are SNHLY and FYNNEI. The V end was cut by 1 base, the J end by 3 bases, with 13 bases between. This CDR3 has 15 amino acids. The CDR3 coding sequence is TGTGCCAGCAGTGAAGGACGGGCCCTTTTCTACGAGCAGTACTTC. Translating it yields CASSEGRALFYEQYF. The full variable domain, rest sourced from reference TRBV2 and TRBJ2-7, is EPEVTQTPSHQVTQMGQEVILRCVPISNHLYFYWYRQILGQKVEFLVSFYNNEISEKSEIFDDQFSVERPDGSNFTLKIRSTKLEDSAMYFCASSEGRALFYEQYFGPGTRLTVT.

The V and J genes are TRBV13 and TRBJ1-2, with 11 bases lining up with TRBD1. Germline V CDR1 and CDR2: PRHDT, FYEKMQ (reference sequence). The CDR3 covers 15 residues. V gave up 5 bases and J gave up 8 bases; unmatched junction bases: 10. The CDR3 region is CASSGQGAPVEGYTF. In nucleotides, the CDR3 is TGTGCCAGCAGCGGACAGGGGGCCCCCGTCGAGGGCTACACCTTC.

The chain is built from TRBV30 and TRBJ1-1; D remains ambiguous. Germline CDR1 GTSNPN, CDR2 SVGIG (reference sequence). The CDR3 totals 13 residues. The V end was cut by 4 bases, the J end by 0 bases, with 9 bases between. CDR3 in DNA: TGTGCCTGGAAGACCGACATGAACACTGAAGCTTTCTTT. It codes for CAWKTDMNTEAFF.

This rearrangement joins TRBV27 to TRBJ1-2, with no clear D. Between the trimmed V and J ends, which lost 8 bases and 4 bases, there was a span of 11 bases. The CDR3 consists of 12 residues. The germline V gene encodes CDR1 MNHEY and CDR2 SMNVEV (reference sequence). The DNA for the CDR3 is TGTGCCAGCGGTGGGCGGCGCTATGGCTACACCTTC. It is translated as CASGGRRYGYTF.

V usage is TRBV13 and J usage is TRBJ2-3; 8 nucleotides align to TRBD1. The junction had 4 bases not matched to a gene; V was cut back by 4 bases and J by 1 base. The CDR3 is made up of 15 amino acids. In germline, CDR1 is PRHDT, CDR2 FYEKMQ (reference sequence). The CDR3 reads CASSSRGQGTDTQYF. The CDR3 DNA is TGTGCCAGCAGCTCAAGGGGACAGGGCACAGATACGCAGTATTTT.

This sequence joins TRBV5-6 and TRBJ2-6; D call uncertain. This CDR3 spans 14 amino acids. V lost 4 bases to trimming and J lost 4 bases, with 9 bases between them. Per germline, CDR1 SGHDT and CDR2 YYEEEE. This CDR3 is CASSPLFGANVLTF. For the CDR3, the DNA is TGTGCCAGCAGCCCACTTTTCGGGGCCAACGTCCTGACTTTC.

This chain joins TRBV2 and TRBJ2-1; 13 nucleotides match TRBD2. Germline CDR1 SNHLY, CDR2 FYNNEI. CDR3 length: 16 amino acids. With 5 bases clipped from V and 10 bases from J, the junction kept 11 bases outside the gene matches. DNA for the CDR3: TGTGCCAGCAGTACCCACACTAGCGGGGGGGCCGGGGAGCAGTTCTTC. It specifies CASSTHTSGGAGEQFF.